These T cell receptor beta chains were read from a single sample in a study. TCRdb analysed the 5' RACE reads with MiXCR anew, one entry per CDR3 protein. The repertoire has around 50,000 distinct CDR3 sequences, around a quarter of them found once; the top ten carry about 3%. The sequenced sample was tumor-infiltrating memory CD4+ T cells sorted from the breast tumor. The receptors derive from a female donor with breast cancer. Both conserved end residues are part of each CDR3. Each record gives: V gene, J gene, clone size, D gene, CDR3 DNA, CDR3 protein. A D gene is named only where the DNA matches it firmly. Some rows mark clone size as missing; the rest say once, few, many or name a class of expanded clone.

v_gene: TRBV10-3
j_gene: TRBJ1-2
abundance: -
d_gene: -
CDR3nt: TGTGCCCCCCGGGTCCAAGCTAACTATGGCTACACCTTC
CDR3aa: CAPRVQANYGYTF

v_gene: TRBV5-1
j_gene: TRBJ2-3
abundance: few
d_gene: -
CDR3nt: TGCGCCAGCAGTCGCGTGAACTCCCGACCCACAGATACGCAGTATTTT
CDR3aa: CASSRVNSRPTDTQYF

v_gene: TRBV29-1
j_gene: TRBJ2-3
abundance: -
d_gene: -
CDR3nt: TGCAGCGTTTACGGCAACGCAATCACAGATACGCAGTATTTT
CDR3aa: CSVYGNAITDTQYF

v_gene: TRBV5-1
j_gene: TRBJ2-3
abundance: -
d_gene: TRBD2
CDR3nt: TGCGCCAGCAGCTCCGGGACTAGCGGGAGTGGGACGCAGTATTTT
CDR3aa: CASSSGTSGSGTQYF

v_gene: TRBV7-8
j_gene: TRBJ2-7
abundance: -
d_gene: TRBD2
CDR3nt: TGTGCCAGCAGCTTAAATGTTAGACTAGCGGGTGATTACGAGCAGTACTTC
CDR3aa: CASSLNVRLAGDYEQYF

v_gene: TRBV5-1
j_gene: TRBJ2-4
abundance: few
d_gene: -
CDR3nt: TGCGCCAGCAGCCAACAGGGAAACATTCAGTACTTC
CDR3aa: CASSQQGNIQYF

v_gene: TRBV20-1
j_gene: TRBJ2-7
abundance: few
d_gene: TRBD2
CDR3nt: TGCAGTGCTCCCGATCTAGCGGGAGAGGGGTACGAGCAGTACTTC
CDR3aa: CSAPDLAGEGYEQYF

v_gene: TRBV7-9
j_gene: TRBJ2-2
abundance: -
d_gene: TRBD1
CDR3nt: TGTGCCAGCAGCGCTAACCTTCAGGGGGCCGGGGAGCTGTTTTTT
CDR3aa: CASSANLQGAGELFF

v_gene: TRBV10-3
j_gene: TRBJ2-3
abundance: few
d_gene: -
CDR3nt: TGTGCCATCAGAACTCTACCAGGCACAGATACGCAGTATTTT
CDR3aa: CAIRTLPGTDTQYF

v_gene: TRBV6-2/TRBV6-3
j_gene: TRBJ1-2
abundance: -
d_gene: -
CDR3nt: TGTGCCAGCAGTTTCCTAGATGGCTACACCTTC
CDR3aa: CASSFLDGYTF

v_gene: TRBV5-1
j_gene: TRBJ2-1
abundance: -
d_gene: -
CDR3nt: TGCGCCAGCAGTCCTAACGACAGGAACAATGAGCAGCTCTTC
CDR3aa: CASSPNDRNNEQLF

v_gene: TRBV12-2
j_gene: TRBJ2-3
abundance: -
d_gene: -
CDR3nt: TGTGCAAGTCGCTTAGAAGGGACTCCCACCCCCACAGATACGCAGTATTTT
CDR3aa: CASRLEGTPTPTDTQYF

v_gene: TRBV20-1
j_gene: TRBJ2-1
abundance: -
d_gene: TRBD2
CDR3nt: TGCAGTGCTAGAGGGTTGACTAGCGGCCGCCGACATTACAATGAGCAGTTCTTC
CDR3aa: CSARGLTSGRRHYNEQFF

v_gene: TRBV7-7
j_gene: TRBJ2-1
abundance: many
d_gene: TRBD2
CDR3nt: TGTGCTAGCAGCTTAGGACTAGCAGGCAATGAGCAGTTCTTC
CDR3aa: CASSLGLAGNEQFF

v_gene: TRBV28
j_gene: TRBJ2-5
abundance: once
d_gene: -
CDR3nt: TGTGCCACCGGACAGCCTCAAGAGGCCCAGTACTTC
CDR3aa: CATGQPQEAQYF

v_gene: TRBV6-2/TRBV6-3
j_gene: TRBJ1-4
abundance: -
d_gene: TRBD1
CDR3nt: TGTGCCAGCCAGAACCCGGGACAGGCGGAAAAACTGTTTTTT
CDR3aa: CASQNPGQAEKLFF

v_gene: TRBV5-1
j_gene: TRBJ1-2
abundance: few
d_gene: -
CDR3nt: TGCGCCAGCAGCTTGGAACTCCCAGTTCGCAATGGCTACACCTTC
CDR3aa: CASSLELPVRNGYTF

v_gene: TRBV5-1
j_gene: TRBJ1-5
abundance: few
d_gene: -
CDR3nt: TGCGCCAGCAGCTTGGCAGGGGCCAATCAGCCCCAGCATTTT
CDR3aa: CASSLAGANQPQHF

v_gene: TRBV3-1
j_gene: TRBJ1-1
abundance: few
d_gene: -
CDR3nt: TGTGCCAGCAGGGGAACAACTGAAGCTTTCTTT
CDR3aa: CASRGTTEAFF

v_gene: TRBV7-9
j_gene: TRBJ1-1
abundance: -
d_gene: TRBD1
CDR3nt: TGTGCCAGCAGCTCTATGACAGGGGACACTGAAGCTTTCTTT
CDR3aa: CASSSMTGDTEAFF

v_gene: TRBV29-1
j_gene: TRBJ2-1
abundance: few
d_gene: TRBD2
CDR3nt: TGCAGCGTCCTAGAACTAGCGGGAGGGTTCAATGAGCAGTTCTTC
CDR3aa: CSVLELAGGFNEQFF

v_gene: TRBV4-1
j_gene: TRBJ2-2
abundance: -
d_gene: TRBD1
CDR3nt: TGCGCCAGCAGCCAGACAGGGGGCATCACCGGGGAGCTGTTTTTT
CDR3aa: CASSQTGGITGELFF

v_gene: TRBV9
j_gene: TRBJ2-1
abundance: few
d_gene: -
CDR3nt: TGTGCCAGCAGCGTAGCGGACTACAGGGCTGAGCAGTTCTTC
CDR3aa: CASSVADYRAEQFF

v_gene: TRBV12-3/TRBV12-4
j_gene: TRBJ1-6
abundance: few
d_gene: -
CDR3nt: TGTGCCAGCGCAAGGGGGGGCTCCTATAATTCACCCCTCCACTTT
CDR3aa: CASARGGSYNSPLHF

v_gene: TRBV7-8
j_gene: TRBJ1-2
abundance: -
d_gene: -
CDR3nt: TGTGCCAGCAGCCATACAGGGTTGGGCTACACCTTC
CDR3aa: CASSHTGLGYTF

v_gene: TRBV7-3
j_gene: TRBJ2-3
abundance: few
d_gene: -
CDR3nt: TGTGCCAGCAGCTTTTTAAGAGATACGCAGTATTTT
CDR3aa: CASSFLRDTQYF

v_gene: TRBV5-1
j_gene: TRBJ1-1
abundance: -
d_gene: -
CDR3nt: TGCGCCAGCAGCTTGGGGGGCAGGGTCGGGAACACTGAAGCTTTCTTT
CDR3aa: CASSLGGRVGNTEAFF

v_gene: TRBV29-1
j_gene: TRBJ1-2
abundance: -
d_gene: -
CDR3nt: TGCAACGGATACCGGGACACAGGCTACACCTTC
CDR3aa: CNGYRDTGYTF

v_gene: TRBV20-1
j_gene: TRBJ1-5
abundance: -
d_gene: -
CDR3nt: TGCAGTGCTAGCGGCCACCCTGATCAGCCCCAGCATTTT
CDR3aa: CSASGHPDQPQHF

v_gene: TRBV5-1
j_gene: TRBJ2-7
abundance: few
d_gene: -
CDR3nt: TGCGCCAGCAGCTTGGACGCAGCTAGCGCGCAGTACTTC
CDR3aa: CASSLDAASAQYF

v_gene: TRBV5-1
j_gene: TRBJ2-1
abundance: medium-sized
d_gene: -
CDR3nt: TGCGCCAGCAGAGGGGTCTACAATGAGCAGTTCTTC
CDR3aa: CASRGVYNEQFF

v_gene: TRBV6-2/TRBV6-3
j_gene: TRBJ2-5
abundance: few
d_gene: TRBD1
CDR3nt: TGTGCCAGCAGTCTGACCCGACAGGGGGCGGGAGAGACCCAGTACTTC
CDR3aa: CASSLTRQGAGETQYF

v_gene: TRBV29-1
j_gene: TRBJ2-5
abundance: -
d_gene: -
CDR3nt: TGCAGCGTTGCACCCCAAGAGACCCAGTACTTC
CDR3aa: CSVAPQETQYF

v_gene: TRBV7-2
j_gene: TRBJ2-7
abundance: -
d_gene: -
CDR3nt: TGTGCCAGCAGCCCCGGGCTCTTTTACGAGCAGTACTTC
CDR3aa: CASSPGLFYEQYF

v_gene: TRBV6-6
j_gene: TRBJ2-1
abundance: few
d_gene: -
CDR3nt: TGTGCCAGCAGATGGCAGGACGCCCGTATTTATAATGAGCAGTTCTTC
CDR3aa: CASRWQDARIYNEQFF

v_gene: TRBV7-2
j_gene: TRBJ2-7
abundance: -
d_gene: -
CDR3nt: TGTGCCAGCAGCCCAAGGACCCGGCACGAGAGCGAGCAGTACTTC
CDR3aa: CASSPRTRHESEQYF

v_gene: TRBV4-3
j_gene: TRBJ1-5
abundance: -
d_gene: -
CDR3nt: TGCGCCAGCAGCCCAGGACGTACGGTTAACCCTAGCAATCAGCCCCAGCATTTT
CDR3aa: CASSPGRTVNPSNQPQHF

v_gene: TRBV4-2
j_gene: TRBJ2-2
abundance: -
d_gene: -
CDR3nt: TGTGCCAGCAGTTCCGGGGTAGCGAACACCGGGGAGCTGTTTTTT
CDR3aa: CASSSGVANTGELFF